Shown below are 21 T cell receptor beta chains from a single sample sequenced in a study of T cell repertoires in cytomegalovirus infection. These receptors' antigens are unknown. TCRdb redid the calling of the reads with MiXCR, one entry per CDR3 protein. The sample lists fewer than 950,000 distinct CDR3 sequences, approximately 30% occurring once. The starting material was cultured CD8+ T cells from PBMCs, obtained from culture after CMV antigen stimulation. These receptors all stem from a human donor in good health (CMV status not recorded). Some clones in this sample may be carry-over from other donors' samples.

This clonotype was found many times. The genes are TRBV11-2 and TRBJ1-2, with D possibly matching TRBD1 (6 bases). Germline assignment: CDR1 SGHAT and CDR2 FQNNGV. This CDR3 contains 14 residues. V gave up 5 bases and J gave up 7 bases, with 17 bases separating them. The DNA of the CDR3 is TGTGCCAGCAGCCCCCCGGGGGGCGTCGGTGGCTACACCTTC. Encoded protein: CASSPPGGVGGYTF.

The table lists this clonotype with a few counts. V is TRBV7-4 and J is TRBJ2-7; the match to TRBD2 covers 10 bases. Germline lookup yields CDR1 SGHVT and CDR2 SQSDAQ. V was pared by 3 bases and J by 1 base, with 3 bases of the junction left unmatched. CDR3 length equals 15 residues. CDR3 loop: CASSFKRGGSYEQYF. CDR3 sequence (DNA): TGTGCCAGCAGCTTCAAGCGGGGGGGATCCTACGAGCAGTACTTC.

As to this clonotype: The junction departs from germline at one end; a sequencing error may be responsible. The rearrangement uses TRBV7-3 and TRBJ2-1; D is unclear. CDR1 is SGHTA, CDR2 FQGTGA, per germline. This CDR3 has 15 amino acids. Here the CDR3 reads CANSPALSAYNEQFF. CDR3 coding DNA: TGTGCCAACAGCCCCGCTTTGTCGGCCTACAATGAGCAGTTCTTC.

About this clonotype itself: A clone one base away is much larger, so this may be a read error. J is TRBJ2-2 and V is TRBV12-3 or TRBV12-4; D gene unclear. This CDR3 region has 17 residues. V lost 3 bases to trimming and J lost 2 bases, with 16 bases between them. CDR3 sequence: CASSFRVSQQNTGELFF. In nucleotides, the CDR3 is TGTGCCAGCAGTTTCAGAGTCAGCCAACAAAACACCGGGGAGCTGTTTTTT.

The V call is TRBV6-5, the J call TRBJ1-2; D gene uncertain. Germline CDR1 MNHEY, CDR2 SVGAGI. The CDR3 sequence is 12 residues long. Trimming pared 1 base from V and 4 bases from J, leaving 4 bases between. The DNA of the CDR3 is TGTGCCAGCAGTTACTTAGGCTATGGCTACACCTTC. Protein product: CASSYLGYGYTF.

J is TRBJ2-1 and V is TRBV5-3, with D perhaps assigned TRBD1 or TRBD2 (6 bases each). TRBV5-3 is reported as an ORF; its role is uncertain. V lost 8 bases and J lost 8, with 20 bases in between. The CDR3 loop spans 14 amino acids. The CDR3 is CASSPGGDKYEQFF. DNA for the CDR3: TGTGCCAGCAGTCCTGGAGGGGACAAGTATGAGCAGTTCTTC.

The table lists this clonotype with a few counts. The chain carries TRBV28 and TRBJ1-1; the D gene is possibly TRBD1 (5 bases). CDR1 is MDHEN and CDR2 is SYDVKM in the germline V gene. The CDR3 is 17 amino acids. Trimming stripped 5 bases from V and 1 base from J, with 20 bases between. Here the CDR3 reads CASSRPRDYLENTEAFF. Here the CDR3 DNA reads TGTGCCAGCAGTCGACCCCGGGACTACCTAGAGAACACTGAAGCTTTCTTT. The variable domain in full, with the rest retrieved from reference TRBV28 and TRBJ1-1, is DVKVTQSSRYLVKRTGEKVFLECVQDMDHENMFWYRQDPGLGLRLIYFSYDVKMKEKGDIPEGYSVSREKKERFSLILESASTNQTSMYLCASSRPRDYLENTEAFFGQGTRLTVV.

This chain connects TRBV19 to TRBJ1-6; D is uncertain. Trimming left V 5 bases short and J 11 bases short, with 16 bases between. CDR3 length: 14 residues. CDR1 LNHDA and CDR2 SQIVND come from the germline V gene (reference sequence). The CDR3 reads CASSASSVRPPLHF. The CDR3 DNA reads as TGTGCCAGTAGTGCTAGCTCCGTCAGGCCACCCCTCCACTTT.

This clonotype was seen a few times. This CDR3 reads CASSLEPGKNTEAFF. The CDR3 nucleotides read TGTGCCAGCAGCTTAGAGCCGGGGAAGAACACTGAAGCTTTCTTT. V is TRBV7-9 and J is TRBJ1-1; D remains ambiguous. V was trimmed by 1 base and J by 1 base, leaving 10 bases between them. The germline gives CDR1 SEHNR, CDR2 FQNEAQ (reference sequence). There are 15 residues in the CDR3.

The V and J genes are TRBV27 and TRBJ2-5, with 7 bases that match TRBD1. Trimming at V came to 1 base and at J to 4 bases, leaving 6 bases not matched to a gene. The V gene's germline CDR1 is MNHEY and CDR2 SMNVEV (reference sequence). The CDR3 loop spans 15 amino acids. Here the CDR3 reads CASSLLYRGRETQYF. Here the CDR3 DNA reads TGTGCCAGCAGTTTATTGTACAGGGGCAGAGAGACCCAGTACTTC.

The chain uses TRBV28 and TRBJ2-1; 13 positions match TRBD2. CDR1 and CDR2 from the germline V gene are MDHEN and SYDVKM. CDR3 size: 19 residues. With V trimmed by 6 bases and J by 1 base, 12 bases remained unmatched. The CDR3 sequence: CASRYSGLAGLNSYNEQFF. The CDR3 coding sequence is TGTGCCAGCAGATATTCGGGACTAGCGGGGCTTAATTCCTACAATGAGCAGTTCTTC.

This clonotype was recorded at least ten times. This chain connects TRBV7-2 to TRBJ2-3; 13 positions agree with TRBD2. V shed 5 bases, J shed 4 bases, and the junction held 6 bases outside the gene matches. Germline CDR1 is SGHTA and CDR2 is FQGNSA. The CDR3 totals 16 residues. The CDR3 DNA is TGTGCCAGCAGCCACTGGACTAGCGGGGGAGCAGATACGCAGTATTTT. This codes for CASSHWTSGGADTQYF.

The rearrangement links TRBV10-3 to TRBJ1-1, with D perhaps matching TRBD1 (6 bases). Germline V gives CDR1 ENHRY, CDR2 SYGVKD. Trimming took 6 bases from V and 4 from J, leaving 15 bases between them. The CDR3 loop spans 14 amino acids. The CDR3 DNA reads as TGTGCCATCAGAGCGGACCCACAGGGCACTGAAGCTTTCTTT. Amino acids: CAIRADPQGTEAFF.

This sequence joins TRBV5-6 and TRBJ2-2, with a weak D call TRBD2 (7 bases). Trimming took 4 bases from V and 6 from J, leaving 19 bases between them. CDR3 length: 16 residues. Per the germline V gene, CDR1 is SGHDT and CDR2 is YYEEEE. CDR3 in amino acids: CASSPVGGPGAGELFF. CDR3 DNA: TGTGCCAGCAGCCCGGTGGGGGGGCCCGGCGCCGGGGAGCTGTTTTTT.

The chain carries TRBV20-1 and TRBJ1-3, with TRBD1 matching over 7 bases. Looked up from germline, CDR1 is DFQATT and CDR2 is SNEGSKA (reference sequence). The CDR3 is 13 amino acids. Losses at the gene ends were 1 base for V and 8 bases for J; bases not matched to a gene: 5. The DNA for the CDR3 is TGCAGTGCTAGAGGAGACAGGGCGGACACCATATATTTT. This translates into CSARGDRADTIYF.

This clonotype was detected only a few times. V usage is TRBV12-3 or TRBV12-4 and J usage is TRBJ1-5; D gene unclear. The CDR3 has 14 amino acids. V lost 6 bases and J 0 bases, leaving 9 bases between the germline ends. The CDR3 DNA is TGTGCCAGCAGGGATCACTATAGCAATCAGCCCCAGCATTTT. This translates into CASRDHYSNQPQHF.

The genes are TRBV11-2 and TRBJ2-4; D may be TRBD1 or TRBD2 (5 bases each). V was trimmed by 6 bases and J by 4 bases, leaving 19 bases between them. Germline CDR1 SGHAT, CDR2 FQNNGV. There are 16 residues in the CDR3. This CDR3 reads CASSTSRDRPKNIQYF. The CDR3 DNA reads as TGTGCCAGCAGTACCTCCCGGGACCGCCCTAAAAACATTCAGTACTTC.

Ten or more counts support this clonotype. The gene calls are TRBV12-3 or TRBV12-4 and TRBJ1-2; 7 positions agree with TRBD1. The CDR3 has 12 residues. V was pared by 7 bases and J by 4 bases, with 3 bases of the junction left unmatched. The CDR3 DNA reads as TGTGCCAGCACCCCAGGGGGCTATGGCTACACCTTC. Its translation: CASTPGGYGYTF.

V usage is TRBV10-2 and J usage is TRBJ2-7, with D possibly matching TRBD1 (6 bases). From germline, CDR1 is WSHSY and CDR2 SAAADI. This CDR3 has 13 residues. V was shortened by 4 bases and J by 2 bases, with 9 bases between the two germline ends. CDR3: CASSVNRAYEQYF. The CDR3, as DNA: TGCGCCAGCAGTGTCAACAGGGCCTACGAGCAGTACTTC.

This sequence joins TRBV6-5 and TRBJ2-3, with TRBD2 matching over 8 bases. CDR1 is MNHEY and CDR2 is SVGAGI in the germline V gene. V was clipped by 5 bases and J by 1 base; unmatched bases: 8. This CDR3 comprises 16 residues. The CDR3 here is CASSPRTSLGTDTQYF. CDR3 sequence (DNA): TGTGCCAGCAGTCCTCGGACTAGCTTAGGCACAGATACGCAGTATTTT.

The chain employs TRBV6-2 or TRBV6-3 and TRBJ1-5; unclear D gene. V was cut by 2 bases and J by 5 bases, with 22 bases left in between. In germline, CDR1 is MNHEY, CDR2 SVGEGT. This CDR3 contains 18 residues. In DNA, the CDR3 is TGTGCCAGCAGTTACAAGGACCTCCTATTAGACCTCTATCAGCCCCAGCATTTT. It encodes CASSYKDLLLDLYQPQHF.